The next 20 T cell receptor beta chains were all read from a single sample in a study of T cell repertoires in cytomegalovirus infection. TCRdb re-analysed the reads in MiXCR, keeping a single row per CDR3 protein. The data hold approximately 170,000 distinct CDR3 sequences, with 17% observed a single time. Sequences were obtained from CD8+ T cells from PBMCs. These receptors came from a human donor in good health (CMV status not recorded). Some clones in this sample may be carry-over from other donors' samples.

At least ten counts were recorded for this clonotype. This chain's CDR3 is CASSAPAVGTSSGANVLTF. CDR3 nucleotides: TGTGCCAGCAGCGCCCCTGCGGTTGGTACTAGCTCTGGGGCCAACGTCCTGACTTTC. The chain uses TRBV7-2 and TRBJ2-6; TRBD2 is a possible D gene (5 bases). Germline lookup yields CDR1 SGHTA and CDR2 FQGNSA. This CDR3 is 19 amino acids long. With 5 bases removed from V and 0 bases from J, the gap between germline ends came to 20 bases.

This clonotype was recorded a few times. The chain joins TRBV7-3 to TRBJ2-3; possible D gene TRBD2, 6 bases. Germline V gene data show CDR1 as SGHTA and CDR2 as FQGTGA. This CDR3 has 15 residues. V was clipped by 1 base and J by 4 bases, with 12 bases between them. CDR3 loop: CASSLIGGGADTQYF. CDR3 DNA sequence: TGTGCCAGCAGCTTAATTGGGGGAGGAGCAGATACGCAGTATTTT.

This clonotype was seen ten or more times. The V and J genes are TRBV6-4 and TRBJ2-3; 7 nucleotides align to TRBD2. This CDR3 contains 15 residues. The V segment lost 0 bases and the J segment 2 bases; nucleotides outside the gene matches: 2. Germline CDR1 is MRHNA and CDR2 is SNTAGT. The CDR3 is CASSDSAGNTDTQYF. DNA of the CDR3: TGTGCCAGCAGTGACTCAGCGGGGAACACAGATACGCAGTATTTT.

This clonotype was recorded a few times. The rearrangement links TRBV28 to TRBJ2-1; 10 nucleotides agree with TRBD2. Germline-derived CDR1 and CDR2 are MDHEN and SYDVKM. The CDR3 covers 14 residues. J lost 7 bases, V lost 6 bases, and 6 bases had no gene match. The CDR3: CASSPAGGENEQFF. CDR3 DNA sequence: TGTGCCAGCAGCCCAGCGGGAGGGGAGAATGAGCAGTTCTTC.

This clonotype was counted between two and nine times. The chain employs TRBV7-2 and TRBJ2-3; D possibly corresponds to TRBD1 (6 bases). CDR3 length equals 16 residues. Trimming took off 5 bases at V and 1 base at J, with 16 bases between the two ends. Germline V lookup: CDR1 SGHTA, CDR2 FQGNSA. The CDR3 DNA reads TGTGCCAGCAGCCACAGGGTTAGTGCTGGCACAGATACGCAGTATTTT. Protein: CASSHRVSAGTDTQYF.

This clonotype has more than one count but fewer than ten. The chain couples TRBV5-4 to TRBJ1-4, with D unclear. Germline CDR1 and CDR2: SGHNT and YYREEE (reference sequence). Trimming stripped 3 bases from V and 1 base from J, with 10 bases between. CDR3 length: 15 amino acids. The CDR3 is CASSYQMGTNEKLFF. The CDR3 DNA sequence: TGTGCCAGCAGCTACCAGATGGGAACTAATGAAAAACTGTTTTTT.

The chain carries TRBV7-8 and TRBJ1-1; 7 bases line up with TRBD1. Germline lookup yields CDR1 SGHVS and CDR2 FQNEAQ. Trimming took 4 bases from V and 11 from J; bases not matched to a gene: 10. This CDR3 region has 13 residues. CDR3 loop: CASSSRPDRAAFF. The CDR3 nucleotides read TGTGCCAGCAGCTCCCGCCCTGACAGGGCCGCTTTCTTT.

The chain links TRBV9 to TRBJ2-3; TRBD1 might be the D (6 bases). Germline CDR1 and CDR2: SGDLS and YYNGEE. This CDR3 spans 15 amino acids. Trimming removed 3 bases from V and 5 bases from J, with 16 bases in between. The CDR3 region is CASSATGISVDTQYF. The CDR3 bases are TGTGCCAGCAGCGCAACAGGGATCTCTGTAGATACGCAGTATTTT. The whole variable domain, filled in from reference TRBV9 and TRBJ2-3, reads DSGVTQTPKHLITATGQRVTLRCSPRSGDLSVYWYQQSLDQGLQFLIQYYNGEERAKGNILERFSAQQFPDLHSELNLSSLELGDSALYFCASSATGISVDTQYFGPGTRLTVL.

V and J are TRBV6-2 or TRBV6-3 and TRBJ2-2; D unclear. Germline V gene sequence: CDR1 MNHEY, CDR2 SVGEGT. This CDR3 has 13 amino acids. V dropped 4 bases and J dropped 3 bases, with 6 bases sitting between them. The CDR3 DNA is TGTGCCAGCAGTTTTGGGGACACCGGGGAGCTGTTTTTT. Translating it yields CASSFGDTGELFF.

CDR3 DNA: TGTGCCAGCAGTTTGATTGAGGGGGTCGATGGCTACACCTTC. Amino acids: CASSLIEGVDGYTF. V gene TRBV6-1 combines with J gene TRBJ1-2, with D possibly matching TRBD1 (6 bases). Trimming took off 5 bases at V and 6 bases at J, with 16 bases between the two ends. The CDR3 contains 14 residues. Germline V lookup: CDR1 MNHNS, CDR2 SASEGT.

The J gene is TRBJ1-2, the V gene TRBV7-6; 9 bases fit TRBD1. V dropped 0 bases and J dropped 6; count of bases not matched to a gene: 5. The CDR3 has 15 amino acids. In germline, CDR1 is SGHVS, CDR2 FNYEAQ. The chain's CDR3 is CASSLAGQGENGYTF. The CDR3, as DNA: TGTGCCAGCAGCTTAGCGGGACAGGGCGAGAATGGCTACACCTTC.

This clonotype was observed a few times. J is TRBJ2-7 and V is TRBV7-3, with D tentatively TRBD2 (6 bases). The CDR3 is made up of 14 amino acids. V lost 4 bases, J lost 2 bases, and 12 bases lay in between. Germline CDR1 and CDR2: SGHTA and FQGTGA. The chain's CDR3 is CASSSGVGAYEQYF. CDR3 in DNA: TGTGCCAGCAGCTCGGGAGTTGGGGCCTACGAGCAGTACTTC.

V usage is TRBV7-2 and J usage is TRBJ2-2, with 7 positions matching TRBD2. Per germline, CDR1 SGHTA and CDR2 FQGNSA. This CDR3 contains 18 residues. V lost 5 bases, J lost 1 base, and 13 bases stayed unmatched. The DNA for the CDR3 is TGTGCCAGCAGCCCCGGGGAGTTTCAGCGGGGGAACACCGGGGAGCTGTTTTTT. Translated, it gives CASSPGEFQRGNTGELFF.

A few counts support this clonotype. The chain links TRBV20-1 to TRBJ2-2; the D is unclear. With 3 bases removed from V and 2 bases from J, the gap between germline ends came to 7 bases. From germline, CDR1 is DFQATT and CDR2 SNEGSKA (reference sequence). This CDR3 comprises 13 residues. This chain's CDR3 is CSASPPNTGELFF. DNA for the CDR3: TGCAGTGCTAGCCCACCCAACACCGGGGAGCTGTTTTTT.

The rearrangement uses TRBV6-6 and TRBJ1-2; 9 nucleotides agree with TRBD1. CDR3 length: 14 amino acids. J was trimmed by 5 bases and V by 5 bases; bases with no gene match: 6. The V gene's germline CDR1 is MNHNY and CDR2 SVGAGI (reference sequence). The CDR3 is CASSPDRGVYGYTF. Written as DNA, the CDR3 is TGTGCCAGCAGTCCGGACAGGGGAGTATATGGCTACACCTTC.

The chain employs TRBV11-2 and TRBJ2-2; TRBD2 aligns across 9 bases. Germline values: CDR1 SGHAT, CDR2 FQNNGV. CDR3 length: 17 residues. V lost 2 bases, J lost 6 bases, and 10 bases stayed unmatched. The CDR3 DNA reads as TGTGCCAGCAGCTTATGGTCCCGCGGGAGGGCCTCCGGGGAGCTGTTTTTT. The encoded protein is CASSLWSRGRASGELFF.

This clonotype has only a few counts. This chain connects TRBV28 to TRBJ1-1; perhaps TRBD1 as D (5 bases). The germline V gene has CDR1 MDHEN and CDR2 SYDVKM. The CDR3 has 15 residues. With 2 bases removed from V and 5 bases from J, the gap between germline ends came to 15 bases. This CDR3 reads CASSLGQGIGTEAFF. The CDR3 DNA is TGTGCCAGCAGTTTAGGTCAGGGTATAGGGACTGAAGCTTTCTTT.

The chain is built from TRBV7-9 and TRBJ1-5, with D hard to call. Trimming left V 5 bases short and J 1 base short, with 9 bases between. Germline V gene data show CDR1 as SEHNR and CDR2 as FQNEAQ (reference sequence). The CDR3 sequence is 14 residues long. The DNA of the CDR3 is TGTGCCAGCAGCCCCAGTAAGAGCAATCAGCCCCAGCATTTT. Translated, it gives CASSPSKSNQPQHF.

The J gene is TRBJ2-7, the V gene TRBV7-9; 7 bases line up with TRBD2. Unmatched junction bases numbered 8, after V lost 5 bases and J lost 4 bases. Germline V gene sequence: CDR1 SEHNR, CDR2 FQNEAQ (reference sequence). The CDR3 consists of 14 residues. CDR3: CASSPQGLPYEQYF. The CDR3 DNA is TGTGCCAGCAGCCCGCAGGGACTACCATACGAGCAGTACTTC.

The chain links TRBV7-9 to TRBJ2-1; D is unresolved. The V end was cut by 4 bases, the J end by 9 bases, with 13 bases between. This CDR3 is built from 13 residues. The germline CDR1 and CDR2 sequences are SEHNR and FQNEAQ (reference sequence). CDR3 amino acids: CASSWGLGGEQFF. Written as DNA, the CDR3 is TGTGCCAGCAGCTGGGGATTGGGTGGTGAGCAGTTCTTC.